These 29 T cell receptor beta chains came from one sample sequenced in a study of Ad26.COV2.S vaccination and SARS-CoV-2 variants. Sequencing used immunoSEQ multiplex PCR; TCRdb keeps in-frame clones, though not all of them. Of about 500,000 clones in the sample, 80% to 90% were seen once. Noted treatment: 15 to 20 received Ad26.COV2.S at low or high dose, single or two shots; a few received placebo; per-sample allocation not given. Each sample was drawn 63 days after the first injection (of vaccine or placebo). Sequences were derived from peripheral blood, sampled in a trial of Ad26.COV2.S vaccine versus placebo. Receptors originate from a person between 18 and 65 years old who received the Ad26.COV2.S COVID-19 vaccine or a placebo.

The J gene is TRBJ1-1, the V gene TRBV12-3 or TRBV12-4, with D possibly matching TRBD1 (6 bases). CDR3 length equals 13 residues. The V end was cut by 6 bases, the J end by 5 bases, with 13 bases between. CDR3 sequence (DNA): TGTGCCAGCAGCCTACAACAGGGAACTGAAGCTTTCTTT. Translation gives CASSLQQGTEAFF.

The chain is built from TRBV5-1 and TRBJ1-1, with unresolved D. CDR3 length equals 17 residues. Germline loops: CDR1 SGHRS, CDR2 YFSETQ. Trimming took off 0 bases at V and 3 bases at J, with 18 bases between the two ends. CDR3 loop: CASSLAGFREMDTEAFF. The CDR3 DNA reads TGCGCCAGCAGCTTGGCCGGGTTTAGGGAGATGGACACTGAAGCTTTCTTT.

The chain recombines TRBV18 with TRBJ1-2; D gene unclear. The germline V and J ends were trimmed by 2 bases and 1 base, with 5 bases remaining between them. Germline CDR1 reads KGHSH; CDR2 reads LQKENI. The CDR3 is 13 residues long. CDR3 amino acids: CASSPADNYGYTF. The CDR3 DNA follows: TGTGCCAGCTCACCAGCGGATAACTATGGCTACACCTTC.

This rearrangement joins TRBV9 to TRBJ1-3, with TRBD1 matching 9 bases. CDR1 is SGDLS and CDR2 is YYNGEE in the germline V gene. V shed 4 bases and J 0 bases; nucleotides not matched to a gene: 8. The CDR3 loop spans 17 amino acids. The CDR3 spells CASSPGTGSSSGNTIYF. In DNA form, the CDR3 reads TGTGCCAGCAGCCCAGGGACAGGGAGTAGCTCTGGAAACACCATATATTTT. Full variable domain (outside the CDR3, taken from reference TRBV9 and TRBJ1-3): DSGVTQTPKHLITATGQRVTLRCSPRSGDLSVYWYQQSLDQGLQFLIQYYNGEERAKGNILERFSAQQFPDLHSELNLSSLELGDSALYFCASSPGTGSSSGNTIYFGEGSWLTVV.

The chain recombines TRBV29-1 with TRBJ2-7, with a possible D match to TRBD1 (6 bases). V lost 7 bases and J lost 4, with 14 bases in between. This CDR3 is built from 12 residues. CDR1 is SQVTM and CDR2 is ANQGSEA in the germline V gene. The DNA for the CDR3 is TGCAGCGCCAGAAGGGGGTCGTACGAGCAGTACTTC. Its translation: CSARRGSYEQYF.

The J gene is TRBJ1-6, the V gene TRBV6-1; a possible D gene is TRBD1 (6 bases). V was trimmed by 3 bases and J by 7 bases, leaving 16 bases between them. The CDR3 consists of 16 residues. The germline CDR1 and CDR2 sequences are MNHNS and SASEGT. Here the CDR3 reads CASSDGGPRGNSPLHF. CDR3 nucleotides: TGTGCCAGCAGTGATGGGGGGCCCCGAGGAAATTCACCCCTCCACTTT.

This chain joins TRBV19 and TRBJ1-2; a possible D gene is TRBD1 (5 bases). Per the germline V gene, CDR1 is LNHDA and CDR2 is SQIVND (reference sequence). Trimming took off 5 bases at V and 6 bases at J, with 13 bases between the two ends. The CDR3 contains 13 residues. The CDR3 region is CASSFTRGDGYTF. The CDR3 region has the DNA TGTGCCAGTAGTTTCACTCGAGGGGATGGCTACACCTTC.

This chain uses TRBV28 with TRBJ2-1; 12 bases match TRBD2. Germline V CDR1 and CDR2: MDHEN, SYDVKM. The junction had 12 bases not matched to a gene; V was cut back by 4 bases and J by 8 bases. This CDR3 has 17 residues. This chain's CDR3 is CASSSGSSGRVNYEQFF. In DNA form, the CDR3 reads TGTGCCAGCAGTTCCGGATCTAGCGGGAGGGTTAATTATGAGCAGTTCTTC.

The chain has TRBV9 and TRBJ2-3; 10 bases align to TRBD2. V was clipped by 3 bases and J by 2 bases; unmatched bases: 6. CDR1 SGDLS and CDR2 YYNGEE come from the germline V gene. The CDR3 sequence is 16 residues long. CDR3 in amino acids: CASSGSGGGNTDTQYF. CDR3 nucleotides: TGTGCCAGCAGCGGGAGCGGGGGGGGAAACACAGATACGCAGTATTTT.

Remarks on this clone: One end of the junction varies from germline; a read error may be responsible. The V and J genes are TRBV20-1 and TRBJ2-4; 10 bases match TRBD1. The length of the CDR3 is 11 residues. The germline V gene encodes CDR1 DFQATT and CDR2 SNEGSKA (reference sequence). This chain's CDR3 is CSVSRQGAPNF. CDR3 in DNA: TGCAGTGTTAGTCGACAGGGGGCCCCAAACTTC.

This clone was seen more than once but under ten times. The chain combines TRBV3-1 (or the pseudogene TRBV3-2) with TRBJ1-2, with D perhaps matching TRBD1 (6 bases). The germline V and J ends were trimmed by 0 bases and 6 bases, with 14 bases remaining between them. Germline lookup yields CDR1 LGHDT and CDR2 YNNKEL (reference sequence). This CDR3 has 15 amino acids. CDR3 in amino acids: CASSQESSGAHGYTF. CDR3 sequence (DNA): TGTGCCAGCAGCCAAGAATCGTCGGGGGCGCATGGCTACACCTTC.

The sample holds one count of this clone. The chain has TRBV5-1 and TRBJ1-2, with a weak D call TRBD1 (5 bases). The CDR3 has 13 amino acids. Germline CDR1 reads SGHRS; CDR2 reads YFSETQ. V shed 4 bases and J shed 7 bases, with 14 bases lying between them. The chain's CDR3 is CASSDGLGAGYTF. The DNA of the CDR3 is TGCGCCAGCAGCGACGGGCTAGGGGCTGGCTACACCTTC. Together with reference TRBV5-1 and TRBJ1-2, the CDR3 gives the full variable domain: KAGVTQTPRYLIKTRGQQVTLSCSPISGHRSVSWYQQTPGQGLQFLFEYFSETQRNKGNFPGRFSGRQFSNSRSEMNVSTLELGDSALYLCASSDGLGAGYTFGSGTRLTVV.

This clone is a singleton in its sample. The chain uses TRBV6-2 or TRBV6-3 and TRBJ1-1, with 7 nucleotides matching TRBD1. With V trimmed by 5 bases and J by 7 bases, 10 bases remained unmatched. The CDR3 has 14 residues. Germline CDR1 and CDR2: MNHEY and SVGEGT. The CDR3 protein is CASSTKTGRVEAFF. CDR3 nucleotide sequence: TGTGCCAGCAGTACCAAGACAGGGCGAGTTGAAGCTTTCTTT.

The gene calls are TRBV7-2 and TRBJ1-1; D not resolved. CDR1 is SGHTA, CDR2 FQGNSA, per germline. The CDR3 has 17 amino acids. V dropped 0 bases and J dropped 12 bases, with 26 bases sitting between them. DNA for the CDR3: TGTGCCAGCAGCTTAGCGTTGGGTGCAGACGGGCCCAGGACGCCTTTCTTT. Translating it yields CASSLALGADGPRTPFF. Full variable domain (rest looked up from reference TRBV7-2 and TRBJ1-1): GAGVSQSPSNKVTEKGKDVELRCDPISGHTALYWYRQSLGQGLEFLIYFQGNSAPDKSGLPSDRFSAERTGGSVSTLTIQRTQQEDSAVYLCASSLALGADGPRTPFFGQGTRLTVV.

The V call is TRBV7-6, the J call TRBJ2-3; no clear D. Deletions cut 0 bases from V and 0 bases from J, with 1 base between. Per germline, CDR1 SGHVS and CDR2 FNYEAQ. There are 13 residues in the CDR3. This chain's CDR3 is CASSLASTDTQYF. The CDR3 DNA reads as TGTGCCAGCAGCTTAGCGAGCACAGATACGCAGTATTTT.

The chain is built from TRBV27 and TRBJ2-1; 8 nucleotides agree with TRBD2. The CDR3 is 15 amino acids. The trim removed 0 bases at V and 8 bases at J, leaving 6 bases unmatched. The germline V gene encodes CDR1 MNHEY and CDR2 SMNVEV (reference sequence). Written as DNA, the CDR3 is TGTGCCAGCAGTTTATCGACCAGCGGGAGCTATGAGCAGTTCTTC. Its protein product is CASSLSTSGSYEQFF.

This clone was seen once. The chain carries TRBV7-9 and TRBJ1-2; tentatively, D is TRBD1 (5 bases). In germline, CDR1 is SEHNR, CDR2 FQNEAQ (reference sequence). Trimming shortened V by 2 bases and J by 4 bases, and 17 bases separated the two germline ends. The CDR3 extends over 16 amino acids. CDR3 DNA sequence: TGTGCCAGCAGCTTATCTAGTTTGGGACGGCCCTATGGCTACACCTTC. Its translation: CASSLSSLGRPYGYTF.

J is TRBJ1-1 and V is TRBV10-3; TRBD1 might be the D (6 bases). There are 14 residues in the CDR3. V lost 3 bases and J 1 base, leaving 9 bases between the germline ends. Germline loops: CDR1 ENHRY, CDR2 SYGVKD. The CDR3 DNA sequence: TGTGCCATCAGTGACCGACAGGCGAACACTGAAGCTTTCTTT. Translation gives CAISDRQANTEAFF.

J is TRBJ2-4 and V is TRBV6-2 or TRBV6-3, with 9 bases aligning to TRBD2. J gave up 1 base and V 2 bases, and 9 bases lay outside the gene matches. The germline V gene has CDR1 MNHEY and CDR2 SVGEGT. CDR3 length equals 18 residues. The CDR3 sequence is CASSYPAGGPLAKNIQYF. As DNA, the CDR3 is TGTGCCAGCAGTTACCCAGCGGGGGGCCCCCTTGCCAAAAACATTCAGTACTTC.

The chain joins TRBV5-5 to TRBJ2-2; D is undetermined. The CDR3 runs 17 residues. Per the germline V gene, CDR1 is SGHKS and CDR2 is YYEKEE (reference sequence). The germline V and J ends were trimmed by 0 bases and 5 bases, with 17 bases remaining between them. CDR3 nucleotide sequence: TGTGCCAGCAGCTTGGCTGGACCCAGGCCTCGAACCGGGGAGCTGTTTTTT. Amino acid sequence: CASSLAGPRPRTGELFF.

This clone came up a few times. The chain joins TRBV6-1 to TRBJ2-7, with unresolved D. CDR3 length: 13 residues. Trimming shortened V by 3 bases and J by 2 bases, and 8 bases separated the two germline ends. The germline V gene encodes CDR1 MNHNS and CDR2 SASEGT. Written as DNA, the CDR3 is TGTGCCAGCAGTGACGGTTTGGCCTACGAGCAGTACTTC. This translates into CASSDGLAYEQYF.

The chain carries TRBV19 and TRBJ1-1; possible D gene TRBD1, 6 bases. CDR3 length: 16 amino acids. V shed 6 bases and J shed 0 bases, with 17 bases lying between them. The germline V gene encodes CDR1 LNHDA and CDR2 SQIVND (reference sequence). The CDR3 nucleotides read TGTGCCAGTAGAGTGGACAGCGCTTTCATGAACACTGAAGCTTTCTTT. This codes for CASRVDSAFMNTEAFF.

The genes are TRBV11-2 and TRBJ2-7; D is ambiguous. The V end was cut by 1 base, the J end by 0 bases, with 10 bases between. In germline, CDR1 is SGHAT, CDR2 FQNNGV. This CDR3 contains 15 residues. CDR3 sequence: CASSLVGWSSYEQYF. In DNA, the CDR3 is TGTGCCAGCAGCTTAGTAGGCTGGAGCTCCTACGAGCAGTACTTC.

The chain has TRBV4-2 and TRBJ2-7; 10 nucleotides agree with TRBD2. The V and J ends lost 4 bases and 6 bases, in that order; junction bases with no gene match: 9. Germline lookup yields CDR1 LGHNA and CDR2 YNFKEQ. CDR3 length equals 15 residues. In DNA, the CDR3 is TGTGCCAGCAGCCCCCTAGCGGGAGACACGATCGAGCAGTACTTC. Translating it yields CASSPLAGDTIEQYF.

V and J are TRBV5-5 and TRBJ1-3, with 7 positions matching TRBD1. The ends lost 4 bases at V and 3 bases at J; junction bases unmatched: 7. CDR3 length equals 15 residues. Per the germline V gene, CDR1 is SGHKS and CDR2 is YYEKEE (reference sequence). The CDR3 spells CASSPQGDSGNTIYF. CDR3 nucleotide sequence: TGTGCCAGCAGCCCACAAGGGGACAGTGGAAACACCATATATTTT.

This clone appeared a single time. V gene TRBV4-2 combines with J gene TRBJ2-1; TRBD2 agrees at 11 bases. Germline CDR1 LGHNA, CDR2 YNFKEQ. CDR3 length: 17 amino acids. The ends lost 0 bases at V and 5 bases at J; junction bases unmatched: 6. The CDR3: CASSQDLGTSGHNEQFF. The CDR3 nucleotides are TGTGCCAGCAGCCAAGATCTAGGGACTAGCGGCCACAATGAGCAGTTCTTC.

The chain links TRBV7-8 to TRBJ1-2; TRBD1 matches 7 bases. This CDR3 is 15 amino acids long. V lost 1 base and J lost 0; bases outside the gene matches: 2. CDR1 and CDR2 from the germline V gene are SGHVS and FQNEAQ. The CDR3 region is CASSLGRGANYGYTF. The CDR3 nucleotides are TGTGCCAGCAGCTTAGGCAGGGGGGCTAACTATGGCTACACCTTC.

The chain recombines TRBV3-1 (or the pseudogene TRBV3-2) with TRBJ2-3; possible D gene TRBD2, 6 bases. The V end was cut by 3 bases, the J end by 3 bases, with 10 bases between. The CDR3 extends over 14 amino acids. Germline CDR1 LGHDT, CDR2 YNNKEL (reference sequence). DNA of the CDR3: TGTGCCAGCAGCCAGGCTAGCGTTACAGATACGCAGTATTTT. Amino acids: CASSQASVTDTQYF.

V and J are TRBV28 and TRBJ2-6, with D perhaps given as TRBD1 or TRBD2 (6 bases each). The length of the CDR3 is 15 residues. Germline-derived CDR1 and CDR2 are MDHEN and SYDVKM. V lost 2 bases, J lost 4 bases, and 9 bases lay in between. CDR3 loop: CASSLTGAGANVLTF. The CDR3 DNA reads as TGTGCCAGCAGTTTAACGGGGGCAGGGGCCAACGTCCTGACTTTC.